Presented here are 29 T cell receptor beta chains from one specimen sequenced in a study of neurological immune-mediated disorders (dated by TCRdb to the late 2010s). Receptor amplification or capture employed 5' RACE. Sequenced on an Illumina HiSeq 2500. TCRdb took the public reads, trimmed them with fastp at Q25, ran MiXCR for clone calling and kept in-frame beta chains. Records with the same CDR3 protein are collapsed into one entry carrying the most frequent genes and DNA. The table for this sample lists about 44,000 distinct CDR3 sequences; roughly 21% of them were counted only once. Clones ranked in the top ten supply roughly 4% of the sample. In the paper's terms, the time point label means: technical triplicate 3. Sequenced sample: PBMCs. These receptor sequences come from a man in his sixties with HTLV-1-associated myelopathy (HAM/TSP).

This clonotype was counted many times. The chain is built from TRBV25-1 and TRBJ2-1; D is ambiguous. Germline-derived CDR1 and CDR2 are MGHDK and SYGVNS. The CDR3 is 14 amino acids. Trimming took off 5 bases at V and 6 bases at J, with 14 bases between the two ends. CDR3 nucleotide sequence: TGTGCCAGCAGTCACGAGGACGGAATCAATGAGCAGTTCTTC. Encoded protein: CASSHEDGINEQFF. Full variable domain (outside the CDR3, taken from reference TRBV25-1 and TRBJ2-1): EADIYQTPRYLVIGTGKKITLECSQTMGHDKMYWYQQDPGMELHLIHYSYGVNSTEKGDLSSESTVSRIRTEHFPLTLESARPSHTSQYLCASSHEDGINEQFFGPGTRLTVL.

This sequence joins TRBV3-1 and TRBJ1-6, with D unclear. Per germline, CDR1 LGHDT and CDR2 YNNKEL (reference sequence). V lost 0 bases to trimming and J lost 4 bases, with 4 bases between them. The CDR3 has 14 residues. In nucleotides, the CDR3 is TGTGCCAGCAGCCAAGAGGGGTATAATTCACCCCTCCACTTT. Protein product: CASSQEGYNSPLHF.

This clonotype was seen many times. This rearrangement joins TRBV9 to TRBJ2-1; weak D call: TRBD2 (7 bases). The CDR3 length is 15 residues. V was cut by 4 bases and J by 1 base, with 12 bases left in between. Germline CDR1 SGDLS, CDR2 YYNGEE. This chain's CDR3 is CASSTEGGSYNEQFF. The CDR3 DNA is TGTGCCAGCAGCACAGAGGGGGGGTCCTACAATGAGCAGTTCTTC.

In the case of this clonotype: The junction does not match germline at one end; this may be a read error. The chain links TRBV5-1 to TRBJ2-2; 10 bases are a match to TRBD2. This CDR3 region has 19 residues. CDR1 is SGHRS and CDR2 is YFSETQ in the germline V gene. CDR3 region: CASSLAVLAGGPNTGALFF. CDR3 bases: TGCGCCAGCAGCTTGGCCGTTTTAGCGGGAGGTCCCAACACCGGGGCGCTGTTTTTT. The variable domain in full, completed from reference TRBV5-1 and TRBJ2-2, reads KAGVTQTPRYLIKTRGQQVTLSCSPISGHRSVSWYQQTPGQGLQFLFEYFSETQRNKGNFPGRFSGRQFSNSRSEMNVSTLELGDSALYLCASSLAVLAGGPNTGALFFGEGSRLTVL.

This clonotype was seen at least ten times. This chain's CDR3 is CASSLIGTSGIYEQYF. The CDR3 nucleotides read TGTGCCAGCAGCCTTATCGGGACTAGCGGGATCTACGAGCAGTACTTC. The chain links TRBV9 to TRBJ2-7; 13 bases line up with TRBD2. V gave up 4 bases and J gave up 3 bases; unmatched junction bases: 7. CDR1 is SGDLS and CDR2 is YYNGEE in the germline V gene. CDR3 length: 16 residues.

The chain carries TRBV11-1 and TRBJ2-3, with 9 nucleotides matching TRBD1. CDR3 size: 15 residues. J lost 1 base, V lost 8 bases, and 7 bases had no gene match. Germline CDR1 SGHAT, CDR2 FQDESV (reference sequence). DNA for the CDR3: TGTGCCAGCCAATCCAGGGACAGGGGCACAGATACGCAGTATTTT. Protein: CASQSRDRGTDTQYF.

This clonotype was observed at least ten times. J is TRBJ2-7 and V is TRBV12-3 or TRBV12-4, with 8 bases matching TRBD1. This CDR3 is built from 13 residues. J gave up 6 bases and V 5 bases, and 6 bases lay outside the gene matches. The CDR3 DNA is TGTGCCAGCAGTGGGCTCAGGGGGCGCGAGCAGTACTTC. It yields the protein CASSGLRGREQYF.

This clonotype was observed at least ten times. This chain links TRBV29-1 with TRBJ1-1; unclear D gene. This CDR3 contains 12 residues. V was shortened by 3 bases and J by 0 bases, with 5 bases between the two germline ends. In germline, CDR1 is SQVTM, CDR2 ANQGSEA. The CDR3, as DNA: TGCAGCGTTGACGGCGTGAACACTGAAGCTTTCTTT. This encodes CSVDGVNTEAFF.

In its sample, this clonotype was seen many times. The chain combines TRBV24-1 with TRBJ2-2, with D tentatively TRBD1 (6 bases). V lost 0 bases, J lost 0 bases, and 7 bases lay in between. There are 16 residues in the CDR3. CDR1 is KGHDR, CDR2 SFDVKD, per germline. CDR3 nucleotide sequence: TGTGCCACCAGTGATTTGGGGACAACGAACACCGGGGAGCTGTTTTTT. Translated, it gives CATSDLGTTNTGELFF.

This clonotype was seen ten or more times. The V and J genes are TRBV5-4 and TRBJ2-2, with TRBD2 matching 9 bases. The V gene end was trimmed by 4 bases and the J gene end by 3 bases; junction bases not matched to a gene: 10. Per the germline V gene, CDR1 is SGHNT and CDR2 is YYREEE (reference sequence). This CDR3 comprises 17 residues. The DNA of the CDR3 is TGTGCCAGCAGCGCGGGGGCCGGGACTAGCTACACCGGGGAGCTGTTTTTT. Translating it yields CASSAGAGTSYTGELFF.

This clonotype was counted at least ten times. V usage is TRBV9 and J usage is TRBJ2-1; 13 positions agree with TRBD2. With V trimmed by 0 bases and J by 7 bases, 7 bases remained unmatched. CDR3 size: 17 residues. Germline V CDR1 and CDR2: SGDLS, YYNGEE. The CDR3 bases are TGTGCCAGCAGCGTAGGAGGAGGACTAGCGGGAGTTAATGAGCAGTTCTTC. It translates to CASSVGGGLAGVNEQFF.

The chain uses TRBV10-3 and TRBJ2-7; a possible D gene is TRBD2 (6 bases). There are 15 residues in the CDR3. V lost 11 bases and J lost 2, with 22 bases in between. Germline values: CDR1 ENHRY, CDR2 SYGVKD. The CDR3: CASTRTISGAYEQYF. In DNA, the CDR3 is TGTGCCTCGACCCGGACGATTAGCGGTGCCTACGAGCAGTACTTC.

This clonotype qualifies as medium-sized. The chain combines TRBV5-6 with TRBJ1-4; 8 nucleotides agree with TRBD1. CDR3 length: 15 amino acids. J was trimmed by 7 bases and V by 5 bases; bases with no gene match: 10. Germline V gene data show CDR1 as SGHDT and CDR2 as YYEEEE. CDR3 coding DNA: TGTGCCAGCAGAGCAGGGGGCTCTAATGGTGAAAAACTGTTTTTT. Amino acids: CASRAGGSNGEKLFF. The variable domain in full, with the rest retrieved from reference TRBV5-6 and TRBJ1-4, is DAGVTQSPTHLIKTRGQQVTLRCSPKSGHDTVSWYQQALGQGPQFIFQYYEEEERQRGNFPDRFSGHQFPNYSSELNVNALLLGDSALYLCASRAGGSNGEKLFFGSGTQLSVL.

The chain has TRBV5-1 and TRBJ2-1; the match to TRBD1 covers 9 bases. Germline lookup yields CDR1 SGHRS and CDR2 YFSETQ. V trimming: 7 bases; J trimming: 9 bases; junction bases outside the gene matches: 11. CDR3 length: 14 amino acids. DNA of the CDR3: TGCGCCAGCGTAGGTTCCGGGACAGGGTCTGAGCAGTTCTTC. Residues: CASVGSGTGSEQFF.

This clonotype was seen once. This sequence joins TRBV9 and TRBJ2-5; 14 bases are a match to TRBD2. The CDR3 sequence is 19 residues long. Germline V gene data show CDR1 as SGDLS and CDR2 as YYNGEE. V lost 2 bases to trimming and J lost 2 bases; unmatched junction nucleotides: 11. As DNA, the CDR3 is TGTGCCAGCAGCGTCCACACAAGACTAGCGGGAGGGGAACAAGAGACCCAGTACTTC. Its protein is CASSVHTRLAGGEQETQYF.

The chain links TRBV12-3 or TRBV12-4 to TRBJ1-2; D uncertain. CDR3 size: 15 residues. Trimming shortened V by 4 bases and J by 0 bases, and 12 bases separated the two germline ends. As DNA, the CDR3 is TGTGCCAGCAGTTCCGGTGTAGCATCTAACTATGGCTACACCTTC. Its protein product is CASSSGVASNYGYTF.

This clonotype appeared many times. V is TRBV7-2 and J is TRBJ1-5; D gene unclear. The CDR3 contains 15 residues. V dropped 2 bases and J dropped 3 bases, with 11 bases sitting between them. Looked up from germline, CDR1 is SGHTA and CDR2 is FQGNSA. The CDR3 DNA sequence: TGTGCCAGCAGCTTATCACCAAGACCCAATCAGCCCCAGCATTTT. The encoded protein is CASSLSPRPNQPQHF.

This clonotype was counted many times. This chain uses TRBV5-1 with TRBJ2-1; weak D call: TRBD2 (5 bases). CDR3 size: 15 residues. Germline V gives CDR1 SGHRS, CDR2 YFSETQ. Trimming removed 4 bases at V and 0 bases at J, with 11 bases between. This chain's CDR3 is CASSPRGNSYNEQFF. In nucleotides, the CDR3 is TGCGCCAGCAGCCCCCGGGGTAACTCCTACAATGAGCAGTTCTTC.

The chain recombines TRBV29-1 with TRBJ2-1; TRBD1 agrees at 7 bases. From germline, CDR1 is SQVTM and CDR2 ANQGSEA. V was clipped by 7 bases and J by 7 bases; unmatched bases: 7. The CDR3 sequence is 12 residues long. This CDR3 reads CSGGQAGNEQFF. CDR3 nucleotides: TGCAGCGGCGGACAGGCCGGGAATGAGCAGTTCTTC.

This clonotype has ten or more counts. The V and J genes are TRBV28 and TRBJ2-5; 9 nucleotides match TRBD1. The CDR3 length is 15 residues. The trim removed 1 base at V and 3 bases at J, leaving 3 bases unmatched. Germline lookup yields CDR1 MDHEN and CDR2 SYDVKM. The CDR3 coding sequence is TGTGCCAGCAGTTTATCCGGGACAGGGAAAGAGACCCAGTACTTC. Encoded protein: CASSLSGTGKETQYF. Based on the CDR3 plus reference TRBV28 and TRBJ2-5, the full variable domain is DVKVTQSSRYLVKRTGEKVFLECVQDMDHENMFWYRQDPGLGLRLIYFSYDVKMKEKGDIPEGYSVSREKKERFSLILESASTNQTSMYLCASSLSGTGKETQYFGPGTRLLVL.

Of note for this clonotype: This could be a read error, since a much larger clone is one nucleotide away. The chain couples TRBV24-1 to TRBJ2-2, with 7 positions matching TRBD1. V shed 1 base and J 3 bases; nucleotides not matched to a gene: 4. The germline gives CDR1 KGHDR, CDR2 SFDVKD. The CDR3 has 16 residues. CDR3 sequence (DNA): TGTGCCACCAGTGATTTCGAGGGGGCGGACACCGGGGAGCTGTTTTTT. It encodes CATSDFEGADTGELFF.

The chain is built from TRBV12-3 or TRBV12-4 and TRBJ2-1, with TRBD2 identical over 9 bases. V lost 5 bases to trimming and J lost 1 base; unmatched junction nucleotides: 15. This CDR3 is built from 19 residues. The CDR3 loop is CASSQPGAGGPFSYNEQFF. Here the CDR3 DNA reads TGTGCCAGCAGTCAACCAGGGGCGGGAGGGCCATTTTCCTACAATGAGCAGTTCTTC.

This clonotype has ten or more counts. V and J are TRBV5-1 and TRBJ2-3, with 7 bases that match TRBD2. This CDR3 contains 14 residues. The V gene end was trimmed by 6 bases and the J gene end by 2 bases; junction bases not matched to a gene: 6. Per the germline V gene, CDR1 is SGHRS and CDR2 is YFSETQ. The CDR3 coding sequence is TGCGCCAGCACTCCCGGGAGGACCACAGATACGCAGTATTTT. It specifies CASTPGRTTDTQYF.

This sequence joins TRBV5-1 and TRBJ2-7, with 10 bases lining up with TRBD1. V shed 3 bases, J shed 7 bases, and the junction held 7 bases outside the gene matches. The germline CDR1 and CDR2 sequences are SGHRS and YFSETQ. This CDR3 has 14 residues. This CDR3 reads CASSSGTGVSEQYF. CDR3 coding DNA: TGCGCCAGCAGCTCCGGGACAGGGGTCTCTGAGCAGTACTTC. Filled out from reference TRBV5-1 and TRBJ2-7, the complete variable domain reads KAGVTQTPRYLIKTRGQQVTLSCSPISGHRSVSWYQQTPGQGLQFLFEYFSETQRNKGNFPGRFSGRQFSNSRSEMNVSTLELGDSALYLCASSSGTGVSEQYFGPGTRLTVT.

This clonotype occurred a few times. The CDR3 DNA sequence: TGCAGTGCTAGAGATTTAGGGGGCAGTGAAAAACTGTTTTTT. It encodes CSARDLGGSEKLFF. This rearrangement joins TRBV20-1 to TRBJ1-4; 7 nucleotides agree with TRBD1. Germline CDR1 DFQATT, CDR2 SNEGSKA (reference sequence). CDR3 length: 14 residues. Trimming cost V 0 bases and J 7 bases; bases outside gene matches: 5.

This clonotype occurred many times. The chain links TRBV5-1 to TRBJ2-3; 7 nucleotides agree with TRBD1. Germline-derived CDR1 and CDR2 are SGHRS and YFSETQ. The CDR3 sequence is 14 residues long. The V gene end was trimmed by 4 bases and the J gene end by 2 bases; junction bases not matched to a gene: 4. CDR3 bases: TGCGCCAGCAGCAGCGACAGGGCCACAGATACGCAGTATTTT. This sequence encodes CASSSDRATDTQYF. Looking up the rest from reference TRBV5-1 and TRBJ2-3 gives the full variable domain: KAGVTQTPRYLIKTRGQQVTLSCSPISGHRSVSWYQQTPGQGLQFLFEYFSETQRNKGNFPGRFSGRQFSNSRSEMNVSTLELGDSALYLCASSSDRATDTQYFGPGTRLTVL.

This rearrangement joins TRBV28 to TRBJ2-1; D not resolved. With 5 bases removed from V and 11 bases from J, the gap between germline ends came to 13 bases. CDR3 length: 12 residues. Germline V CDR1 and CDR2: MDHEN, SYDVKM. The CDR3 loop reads CASSPIGLKQFF. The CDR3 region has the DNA TGTGCCAGCAGTCCGATCGGTCTCAAGCAGTTCTTC.

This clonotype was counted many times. The DNA for the CDR3 is TGTGCCAGCAGGGGACAGGGGGGCAATGAGCAGTTCTTC. Translation: CASRGQGGNEQFF. The chain employs TRBV7-9 and TRBJ2-1, with 11 bases matching TRBD1. The V and J ends lost 6 bases and 6 bases, in that order; junction bases with no gene match: 1. The CDR3 sequence is 13 residues long. Looked up from germline, CDR1 is SEHNR and CDR2 is FQNEAQ (reference sequence).

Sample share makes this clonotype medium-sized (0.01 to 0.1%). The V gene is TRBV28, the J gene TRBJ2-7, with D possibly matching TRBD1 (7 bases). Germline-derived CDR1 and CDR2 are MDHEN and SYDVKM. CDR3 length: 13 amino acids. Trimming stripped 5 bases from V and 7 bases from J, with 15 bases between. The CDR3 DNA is TGTGCCAGCAGTCCCTCGGCAGGGGGGGAGCAGTACTTC. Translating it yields CASSPSAGGEQYF.